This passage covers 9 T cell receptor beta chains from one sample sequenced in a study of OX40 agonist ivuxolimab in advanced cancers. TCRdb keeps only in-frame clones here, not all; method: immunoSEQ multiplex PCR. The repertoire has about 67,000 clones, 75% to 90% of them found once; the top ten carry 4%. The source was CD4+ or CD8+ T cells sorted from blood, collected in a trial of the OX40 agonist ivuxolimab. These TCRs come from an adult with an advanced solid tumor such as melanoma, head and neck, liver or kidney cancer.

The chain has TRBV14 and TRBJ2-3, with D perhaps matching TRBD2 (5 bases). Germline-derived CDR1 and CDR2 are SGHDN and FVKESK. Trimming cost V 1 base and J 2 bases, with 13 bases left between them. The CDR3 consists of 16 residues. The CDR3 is CASSQGRVDFTDTQYF. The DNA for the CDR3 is TGTGCCAGCAGCCAAGGTCGGGTGGACTTCACAGATACGCAGTATTTT.

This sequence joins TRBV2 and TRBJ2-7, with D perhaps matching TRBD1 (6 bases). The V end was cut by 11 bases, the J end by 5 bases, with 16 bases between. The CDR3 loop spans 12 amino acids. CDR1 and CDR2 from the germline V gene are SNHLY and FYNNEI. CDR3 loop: CAARVEGDEQYF. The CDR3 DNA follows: TGTGCCGCCAGAGTCGAGGGGGACGAGCAGTACTTC.

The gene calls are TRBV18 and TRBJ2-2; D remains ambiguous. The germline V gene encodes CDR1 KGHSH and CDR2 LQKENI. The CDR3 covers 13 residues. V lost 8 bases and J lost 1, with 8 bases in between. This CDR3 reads CASRPLNTGELFF. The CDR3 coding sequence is TGTGCCAGCCGACCGCTGAACACCGGGGAGCTGTTTTTT.

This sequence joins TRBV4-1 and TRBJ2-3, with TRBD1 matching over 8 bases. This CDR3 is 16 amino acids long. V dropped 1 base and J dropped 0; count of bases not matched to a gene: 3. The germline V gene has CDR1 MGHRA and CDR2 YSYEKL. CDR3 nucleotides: TGCGCCAGCAGCCAAGGGACAGGGCTTAGCACAGATACGCAGTATTTT. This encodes CASSQGTGLSTDTQYF.

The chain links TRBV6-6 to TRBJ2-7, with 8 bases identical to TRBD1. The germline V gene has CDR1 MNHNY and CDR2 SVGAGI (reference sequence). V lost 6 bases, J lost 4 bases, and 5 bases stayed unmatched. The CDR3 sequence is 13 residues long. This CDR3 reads CASSRDRRYEQYF. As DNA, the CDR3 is TGTGCCAGCAGCCGGGACAGGAGATACGAGCAGTACTTC.

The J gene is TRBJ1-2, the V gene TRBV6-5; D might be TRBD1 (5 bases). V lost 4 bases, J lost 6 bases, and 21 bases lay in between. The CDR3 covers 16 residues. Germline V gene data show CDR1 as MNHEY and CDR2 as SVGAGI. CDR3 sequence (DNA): TGTGCCAGCAGTTCCTTCCTGGGGGGGGGAATTAATGGCTACACCTTC. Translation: CASSSFLGGGINGYTF.

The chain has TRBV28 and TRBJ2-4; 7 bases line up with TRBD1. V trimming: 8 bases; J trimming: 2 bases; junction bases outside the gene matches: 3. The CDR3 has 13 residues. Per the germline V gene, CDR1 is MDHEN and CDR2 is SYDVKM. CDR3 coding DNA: TGTGCCAGCCGGACAGGTCCCAAAAACATTCAGTACTTC. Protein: CASRTGPKNIQYF. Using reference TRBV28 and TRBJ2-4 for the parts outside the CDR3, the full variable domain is DVKVTQSSRYLVKRTGEKVFLECVQDMDHENMFWYRQDPGLGLRLIYFSYDVKMKEKGDIPEGYSVSREKKERFSLILESASTNQTSMYLCASRTGPKNIQYFGAGTRLSVL.

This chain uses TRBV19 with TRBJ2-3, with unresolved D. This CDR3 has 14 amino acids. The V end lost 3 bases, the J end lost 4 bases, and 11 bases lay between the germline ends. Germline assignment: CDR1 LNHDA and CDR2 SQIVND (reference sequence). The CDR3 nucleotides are TGTGCCAGTAGTATCGCGGTAGCATCAGATACGCAGTATTTT. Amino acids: CASSIAVASDTQYF.

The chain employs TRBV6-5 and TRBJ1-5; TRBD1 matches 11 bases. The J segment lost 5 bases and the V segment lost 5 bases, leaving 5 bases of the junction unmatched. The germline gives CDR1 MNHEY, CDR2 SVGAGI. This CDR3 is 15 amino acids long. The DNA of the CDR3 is TGTGCCAGCAGTCCCCGGGGACAGGGGGATCAGCCCCAGCATTTT. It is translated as CASSPRGQGDQPQHF.